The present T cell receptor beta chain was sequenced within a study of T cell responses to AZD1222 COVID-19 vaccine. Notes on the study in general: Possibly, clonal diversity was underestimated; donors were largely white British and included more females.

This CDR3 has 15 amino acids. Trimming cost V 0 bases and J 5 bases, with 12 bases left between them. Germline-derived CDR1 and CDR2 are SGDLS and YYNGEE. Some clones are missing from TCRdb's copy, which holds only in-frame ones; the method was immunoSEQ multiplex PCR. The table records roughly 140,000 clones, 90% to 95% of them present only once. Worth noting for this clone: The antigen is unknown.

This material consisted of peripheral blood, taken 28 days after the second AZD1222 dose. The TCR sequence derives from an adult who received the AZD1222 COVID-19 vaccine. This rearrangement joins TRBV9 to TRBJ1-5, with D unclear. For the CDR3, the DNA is TGTGCCAGCAGCGTAGCTTGGACCCCGGATCAGCCCCAGCATTTT. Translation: CASSVAWTPDQPQHF.